The 21 T cell receptor beta chains reported below all come from one sample, sequenced in a study of T-cell memory formation after mild COVID-19. A single record per CDR3 protein comes from TCRdb applying MiXCR to the 5' RACE reads. The repertoire holds 580,000 or so distinct CDR3 sequences, with approximately 15% as singletons. Source material: PBMCs or a T cell subset sorted from them (not recorded which). The receptors originated from an adult woman who had mild COVID-19 (a few samples of this study predate the infection). Cell type and time point are not known.

V gene TRBV5-1 combines with J gene TRBJ1-1, with no clear D. Germline V gives CDR1 SGHRS, CDR2 YFSETQ. The CDR3 is made up of 15 amino acids. Deletions cut 0 bases from V and 0 bases from J, with 9 bases between. CDR3 DNA sequence: TGCGCCAGCAGCTTGGACGGTGATTTGAACACTGAAGCTTTCTTT. Its translation is CASSLDGDLNTEAFF.

This chain connects TRBV5-1 to TRBJ1-4, with a weak D call TRBD1 (5 bases). Germline V gene sequence: CDR1 SGHRS, CDR2 YFSETQ. This CDR3 region has 15 residues. Between the trimmed V and J ends, which lost 3 bases and 5 bases, there was a span of 14 bases. CDR3 DNA: TGCGCCAGCAGCTGGATTACAGGAGCGAATGAAAAACTGTTTTTT. Protein sequence: CASSWITGANEKLFF.

The chain couples TRBV12-3 or TRBV12-4 to TRBJ1-1; D is uncertain. The CDR3 is 15 amino acids. The V end lost 4 bases, the J end lost 1 base, and 13 bases lay between the germline ends. CDR3 sequence (DNA): TGTGCCAGCAGTTATCCAGGTGGCGCGAACACTGAAGCTTTCTTT. Translating it yields CASSYPGGANTEAFF.

This clonotype was observed a few times. The rearrangement joins TRBV5-1 to TRBJ2-1, with D perhaps TRBD1 (6 bases). Germline V gene lookup returns CDR1 SGHRS and CDR2 YFSETQ. The CDR3 sequence is 14 residues long. Trimming pared 5 bases from V and 4 bases from J, leaving 13 bases between. The CDR3 loop reads CASRWTALYNEQFF. The DNA of the CDR3 is TGCGCCAGCAGATGGACAGCGCTATACAATGAGCAGTTCTTC.

The chain carries TRBV24-1 and TRBJ2-3; 11 nucleotides match TRBD2. The CDR3 contains 17 residues. J gave up 0 bases and V 3 bases, and 4 bases lay outside the gene matches. CDR1 is KGHDR and CDR2 is SFDVKD in the germline V gene. The CDR3 reads CATSDTRTSGSTDTQYF. In DNA, the CDR3 is TGTGCCACCAGTGATACTAGGACTAGCGGGAGCACAGATACGCAGTATTTT.

The chain carries TRBV2 and TRBJ2-1; D perhaps matches TRBD1 (5 bases). Deletions cut 6 bases from V and 3 bases from J, with 12 bases between. Germline loops: CDR1 SNHLY, CDR2 FYNNEI. The CDR3 length is 14 residues. The CDR3 region is CASRGKGFYNEQFF. The CDR3 coding sequence is TGTGCCAGCAGGGGAAAGGGGTTCTACAATGAGCAGTTCTTC. Full variable domain (outside the CDR3, taken from reference TRBV2 and TRBJ2-1): EPEVTQTPSHQVTQMGQEVILRCVPISNHLYFYWYRQILGQKVEFLVSFYNNEISEKSEIFDDQFSVERPDGSNFTLKIRSTKLEDSAMYFCASRGKGFYNEQFFGPGTRLTVL.

The chain has TRBV4-1 and TRBJ2-5; tentative D call: TRBD2 (6 bases). The CDR3 spans 15 residues. V was shortened by 3 bases and J by 3 bases, with 14 bases between the two germline ends. CDR1 and CDR2 from the germline V gene are MGHRA and YSYEKL. The DNA for the CDR3 is TGCGCCAGCAGCCACGCGGGACTCATGAAAGAGACCCAGTACTTC. Its translation is CASSHAGLMKETQYF.

The chain employs TRBV4-2 and TRBJ2-5; D might be TRBD2 (5 bases). The V gene's germline CDR1 is LGHNA and CDR2 YNFKEQ. Trimming removed 1 base from V and 0 bases from J, with 18 bases in between. This CDR3 comprises 18 residues. CDR3 residues: CASSQAGGEGWDQETQYF. The CDR3 DNA reads TGTGCCAGCAGCCAAGCGGGTGGTGAGGGATGGGACCAAGAGACCCAGTACTTC.

The rearrangement joins TRBV7-3 to TRBJ2-3; D might be TRBD1 (6 bases). With 5 bases removed from V and 4 bases from J, the gap between germline ends came to 19 bases. The germline V gene encodes CDR1 SGHTA and CDR2 FQGTGA. The CDR3 spans 16 residues. The CDR3 bases are TGTGCCAGCAGCGCCGGACAGTTGGCGGCCGCAGATACGCAGTATTTT. It is translated as CASSAGQLAAADTQYF.

The rearrangement uses TRBV7-3 and TRBJ2-1, with 8 bases matching TRBD2. Trimming took 1 base from V and 8 from J; bases not matched to a gene: 7. The CDR3 extends over 15 amino acids. From germline, CDR1 is SGHTA and CDR2 FQGTGA. CDR3 sequence: CASSLSGTRSHEQFF. CDR3 DNA: TGTGCCAGCAGCTTAAGCGGGACTAGAAGCCATGAGCAGTTCTTC.

This clonotype was found a few times. The gene calls are TRBV4-1 and TRBJ2-7; TRBD1 matches at 9 bases. V shed 0 bases, J shed 2 bases, and the junction held 5 bases outside the gene matches. The CDR3 loop spans 16 amino acids. Looked up from germline, CDR1 is MGHRA and CDR2 is YSYEKL. The CDR3 spells CASSQEFRTGAYEQYF. The DNA for the CDR3 is TGCGCCAGCAGCCAAGAATTCCGGACAGGGGCCTACGAGCAGTACTTC.

This clonotype has ten or more counts. This sequence joins TRBV20-1 and TRBJ1-2, with TRBD1 as a possible D gene (6 bases). Germline CDR1 is DFQATT and CDR2 is SNEGSKA (reference sequence). CDR3 length: 12 amino acids. Deletions cut 4 bases from V and 3 bases from J, with 9 bases between. In DNA form, the CDR3 reads TGCAGTGCTAACCAGGGGTACTATGGCTACACCTTC. Its protein product is CSANQGYYGYTF.

This clonotype was detected only a few times. V is TRBV6-5 and J is TRBJ2-7; D may correspond to TRBD1 or TRBD2 (5 bases each). V was clipped by 0 bases and J by 9 bases, with 18 bases between them. This CDR3 spans 15 amino acids. Germline V gene sequence: CDR1 MNHEY, CDR2 SVGAGI. For the CDR3, the DNA is TGTGCCAGCAGTTACTCCCCGGGACCGGGGAGTGGGCAGTACTTC. This encodes CASSYSPGPGSGQYF.

This chain uses TRBV12-3 or TRBV12-4 with TRBJ2-5, with 11 bases lining up with TRBD2. After removal of 5 bases from V and 9 bases from J, the junction contained 14 bases not matched to a gene. The CDR3 totals 16 residues. The CDR3 nucleotides are TGTGCCAGCAGTCGTCCTACTAGCGGGGGCCCGATGGCCCAGTACTTC. Residues: CASSRPTSGGPMAQYF.

The chain has TRBV12-3 or TRBV12-4 and TRBJ1-2, with 9 bases aligning to TRBD1. Unmatched junction bases numbered 2, after V lost 4 bases and J lost 5 bases. The CDR3 length is 13 residues. The CDR3 loop reads CASSWTGEYGYTF. In nucleotides, the CDR3 is TGTGCCAGCAGTTGGACAGGGGAATATGGCTACACCTTC.

The sample holds a few counts of this clonotype. CDR3 DNA sequence: TGTGCCAGCTCACCCTCCGGACTGCAGGCAGATACGCAGTATTTT. The encoded protein is CASSPSGLQADTQYF. The rearrangement links TRBV18 to TRBJ2-3, with a possible D match to TRBD2 (5 bases). This CDR3 has 15 amino acids. The V end was cut by 3 bases, the J end by 4 bases, with 14 bases between. Germline assignment: CDR1 KGHSH and CDR2 LQKENI. The complete variable domain, with remaining parts taken from reference TRBV18 and TRBJ2-3, reads NAGVMQNPRHLVRRRGQEARLRCSPMKGHSHVYWYRQLPEEGLKFMVYLQKENIIDESGMPKERFSAEFPKEGPSILRIQQVVRGDSAAYFCASSPSGLQADTQYFGPGTRLTVL.

This clonotype has at least ten counts. V and J are TRBV4-1 and TRBJ2-5, with D tentatively TRBD2 (5 bases). V gave up 1 base and J gave up 1 base, with 13 bases separating them. The V gene's germline CDR1 is MGHRA and CDR2 YSYEKL. This CDR3 has 16 amino acids. In nucleotides, the CDR3 is TGCGCCAGCAGCCAAGGTGAGGGAACTTTCCAAGAGACCCAGTACTTC. Translated, it gives CASSQGEGTFQETQYF.

This sequence joins TRBV27 and TRBJ2-1; TRBD1 matches at 10 bases. The junction had 10 bases not matched to a gene; V was cut back by 2 bases and J by 0 bases. Per the germline V gene, CDR1 is MNHEY and CDR2 is SMNVEV (reference sequence). The CDR3 length is 19 residues. CDR3 nucleotides: TGTGCCAGCAGTTTAGGGACAGGGGCCCCTTGGCGCTCCTACAATGAGCAGTTCTTC. Translating it yields CASSLGTGAPWRSYNEQFF.

The CDR3, as DNA: TGTGCCATCAGTGAATCACTGTATAGCAATCAGCCCCAGCATTTT. Its protein is CAISESLYSNQPQHF. The rearrangement uses TRBV10-3 and TRBJ1-5; D remains ambiguous. Germline V lookup: CDR1 ENHRY, CDR2 SYGVKD. The CDR3 length is 15 residues. V was shortened by 3 bases and J by 0 bases, with 9 bases between the two germline ends.

The CDR3: CASSEVGRNTGELFF. The DNA of the CDR3 is TGTGCCAGCAGTGAGGTCGGCCGGAACACCGGGGAGCTGTTTTTT. The chain carries TRBV25-1 and TRBJ2-2; D not certain. Germline CDR1 reads MGHDK; CDR2 reads SYGVNS. The length of the CDR3 is 15 residues. V was cut by 3 bases and J by 1 base, with 9 bases left in between.

This clonotype has a handful of counts. The gene calls are TRBV12-3 or TRBV12-4 and TRBJ2-7, with D possibly matching TRBD2 (6 bases). Trimming stripped 3 bases from V and 3 bases from J, with 12 bases between. The CDR3 loop spans 14 amino acids. The CDR3 protein is CASSFGGFHYEQYF. The CDR3 DNA is TGTGCCAGCAGTTTTGGGGGGTTCCACTACGAGCAGTACTTC.